One sample yielded the 28 T cell receptor beta chains listed below, sequenced in a study of blood T cell repertoires in COVID-19. Measured with immunoSEQ multiplex PCR; TCRdb has only the in-frame clones, and not every one. Of tens of thousands of clones in the sample, around 86% were seen once. Sample: peripheral blood. The receptors shown here come from a man in his forties with acute or convalescent COVID-19.

The V and J genes are TRBV5-4 and TRBJ1-1; D gene uncertain. Germline values: CDR1 SGHNT, CDR2 YYREEE (reference sequence). V lost 3 bases, J lost 0 bases, and 6 bases lay in between. The CDR3 sequence is 13 residues long. The CDR3 DNA reads as TGTGCCAGCAGCTCAGCGGTGAACACTGAAGCTTTCTTT. This codes for CASSSAVNTEAFF.

The V call is TRBV30, the J call TRBJ1-1; the match to TRBD1 covers 8 bases. Germline assignment: CDR1 GTSNPN and CDR2 SVGIG (reference sequence). The CDR3 has 13 amino acids. V was clipped by 4 bases and J by 3 bases; unmatched bases: 4. The CDR3 here is CAWNPTGDTEAFF. Written as DNA, the CDR3 is TGTGCCTGGAACCCGACAGGGGACACTGAAGCTTTCTTT.

The genes are TRBV4-2 and TRBJ2-5; 7 positions agree with TRBD2. The CDR3 runs to 14 residues. The ends lost 4 bases at V and 5 bases at J; junction bases unmatched: 7. The germline CDR1 and CDR2 sequences are LGHNA and YNFKEQ. CDR3 amino acids: CASSPRTSLETQYF. CDR3 coding DNA: TGTGCCAGCAGCCCCCGGACTAGTTTGGAGACCCAGTACTTC.

The chain is built from TRBV29-1 and TRBJ2-7, with D perhaps TRBD1 (6 bases). Between the trimmed V and J ends, which lost 4 bases and 2 bases, there was a span of 12 bases. Looked up from germline, CDR1 is SQVTM and CDR2 is ANQGSEA. This CDR3 comprises 13 residues. The DNA of the CDR3 is TGCAGCGTTGGCCAGGGGCTAACCTACGAGCAGTACTTC. Translation gives CSVGQGLTYEQYF.

The CDR3 nucleotides are TGTGCCATCAGTCCCAAGGGACAGAACACTGAAGCTTTCTTT. Translated, it gives CAISPKGQNTEAFF. This sequence joins TRBV10-3 and TRBJ1-1, with D possibly TRBD1 on 6 matching bases. The CDR3 has 14 amino acids. CDR1 and CDR2 (germline): ENHRY, SYGVKD. V was trimmed by 5 bases and J by 1 base, leaving 11 bases between them.

The rearrangement joins TRBV18 to TRBJ2-1, with 12 bases matching TRBD1. J gave up 4 bases and V 3 bases, and 4 bases lay outside the gene matches. Germline-derived CDR1 and CDR2 are KGHSH and LQKENI. This CDR3 contains 16 residues. The CDR3 DNA is TGTGCCAGCTCACCCACGGGACAGGGGGCTTACAATGAGCAGTTCTTC. It codes for CASSPTGQGAYNEQFF.

This chain connects TRBV6-5 to TRBJ1-4; D possibly corresponds to TRBD1 (5 bases). This CDR3 contains 13 residues. The germline V gene encodes CDR1 MNHEY and CDR2 SVGAGI. V lost 6 bases, J lost 6 bases, and 11 bases lay in between. The CDR3 sequence: CASSLRAYEKLFF. The DNA of the CDR3 is TGTGCCAGCAGCCTCAGGGCATATGAAAAACTGTTTTTT.

This clone has just one count. This rearrangement joins TRBV6-5 to TRBJ1-5; D possibly corresponds to TRBD1 (5 bases). Germline CDR1 reads MNHEY; CDR2 reads SVGAGI. The CDR3 runs to 14 residues. Between the trimmed V and J ends, which lost 8 bases and 0 bases, there was a span of 11 bases. DNA for the CDR3: TGTGCCAGCGACCAGGGACTTAGCAATCAGCCCCAGCATTTT. Translated, it gives CASDQGLSNQPQHF.

This clone was found a few times. CDR3 nucleotide sequence: TGTGCCACCAGCGGGGGCCTGGACTCCTACAATGAGCAGTTCTTC. Translation gives CATSGGLDSYNEQFF. The J gene is TRBJ2-1, the V gene TRBV15; D is perhaps TRBD1 (6 bases). The CDR3 spans 15 residues. Germline V gives CDR1 LNHNV, CDR2 YYDKDF (reference sequence). V dropped 5 bases and J dropped 0 bases, with 11 bases sitting between them.

This chain connects TRBV7-8 to TRBJ1-6; D is ambiguous. Per the germline V gene, CDR1 is SGHVS and CDR2 is FQNEAQ. V was clipped by 2 bases and J by 10 bases, with 12 bases between them. CDR3 length: 14 amino acids. CDR3 coding DNA: TGTGCCAGCAGCTTATCCGGGGTAGGGTCACCCCTCCACTTT. Amino acid sequence: CASSLSGVGSPLHF.

This chain links TRBV9 with TRBJ2-5, with D maybe TRBD2 (5 bases). Trimming took off 3 bases at V and 5 bases at J, with 11 bases between the two ends. This CDR3 has 13 residues. The germline gives CDR1 SGDLS, CDR2 YYNGEE. The DNA for the CDR3 is TGTGCCAGCAGCGGGCCCCGAGGGGAGACCCAGTACTTC. This encodes CASSGPRGETQYF.

The chain links TRBV5-6 to TRBJ1-2, with 7 bases aligning to TRBD1. Germline CDR1 reads SGHDT; CDR2 reads YYEEEE. CDR3 length equals 14 residues. Trimming cost V 5 bases and J 5 bases; bases outside gene matches: 9. The CDR3, as DNA: TGTGCCAGCAGACTCACGGGACAGTCATATGGCTACACCTTC. This codes for CASRLTGQSYGYTF.

This clone showed up just a few times. The V gene is TRBV30, the J gene TRBJ1-6; no clear D. V was clipped by 6 bases and J by 7 bases, with 19 bases between them. Looked up from germline, CDR1 is GTSNPN and CDR2 is SVGIG (reference sequence). The CDR3 contains 15 residues. The CDR3 nucleotides are TGTGCCTGTAATTCGGAGGGCAGGAGAAATTCACCCCTCCACTTT. This encodes CACNSEGRRNSPLHF.

The chain is built from TRBV3-1 (or the pseudogene TRBV3-2) and TRBJ1-6, with TRBD1 matching 8 bases. The CDR3 has 19 amino acids. Germline CDR1 is LGHDT and CDR2 is YNNKEL (reference sequence). J lost 9 bases, V lost 7 bases, and 23 bases had no gene match. This chain's CDR3 is CASNKGKQGATEFISPLHF. Here the CDR3 DNA reads TGTGCCAGCAACAAAGGGAAGCAGGGGGCCACCGAATTTATTTCACCCCTCCACTTT.

The chain has TRBV6-6 and TRBJ1-3; D is ambiguous. This CDR3 has 16 amino acids. Trimming pared 8 bases from V and 0 bases from J, leaving 17 bases between. Germline-derived CDR1 and CDR2 are MNHNY and SVGAGI (reference sequence). Here the CDR3 reads CASRFGGQSSGNTIYF. The CDR3 nucleotides are TGTGCCAGCCGTTTCGGAGGGCAATCCTCTGGAAACACCATATATTTT.

The rearrangement joins TRBV7-9 to TRBJ1-1; TRBD1 agrees at 8 bases. The CDR3 contains 14 residues. V dropped 4 bases and J dropped 5; count of bases not matched to a gene: 6. Germline V gene sequence: CDR1 SEHNR, CDR2 FQNEAQ (reference sequence). The CDR3 is CASSSDRERTEAFF. In nucleotides, the CDR3 is TGTGCCAGCAGCTCGGACAGGGAGAGGACTGAAGCTTTCTTT.

This rearrangement joins TRBV7-8 to TRBJ1-5, with D possibly being TRBD1 (5 bases). This CDR3 spans 15 amino acids. CDR1 SGHVS and CDR2 FQNEAQ come from the germline V gene. V was clipped by 8 bases and J by 0 bases, with 14 bases between them. The CDR3 sequence is CASGRGGNSNQPQHF. In DNA, the CDR3 is TGTGCCAGCGGTCGCGGGGGGAATAGCAATCAGCCCCAGCATTTT.

The CDR3, as DNA: TGTGCCAGCAACTTCCGCTACACAGATACGCAGTATTTT. Its translation: CASNFRYTDTQYF. The chain uses TRBV3-1 (or the pseudogene TRBV3-2) and TRBJ2-3; D is unclear. The CDR3 consists of 13 residues. V was cut by 7 bases and J by 2 bases, with 10 bases left in between. Germline CDR1 LGHDT, CDR2 YNNKEL (reference sequence).

V is TRBV30 and J is TRBJ1-5, with D perhaps matching TRBD1 (5 bases). V was shortened by 1 base and J by 4 bases, with 11 bases between the two germline ends. The CDR3 extends over 14 amino acids. CDR1 is GTSNPN, CDR2 SVGIG, per germline (reference sequence). In nucleotides, the CDR3 is TGTGCCTGGAGTGATCGGACAACGAATCAGCCCCAGCATTTT. It codes for CAWSDRTTNQPQHF.

This rearrangement joins TRBV29-1 to TRBJ1-3; 12 bases are a match to TRBD1. Germline lookup yields CDR1 SQVTM and CDR2 ANQGSEA. The V gene end was trimmed by 7 bases and the J gene end by 3 bases; junction bases not matched to a gene: 13. The CDR3 totals 17 residues. In DNA, the CDR3 is TGCAGCGCTGACGTCGGGACAGGGGGCCGTTTTGGAAACACCATATATTTT. It is translated as CSADVGTGGRFGNTIYF.

V gene TRBV11-2 combines with J gene TRBJ2-5, with D uncertain. V was cut by 1 base and J by 5 bases, with 8 bases left in between. The CDR3 loop spans 13 amino acids. Per germline, CDR1 SGHAT and CDR2 FQNNGV. CDR3 region: CASSLVSMETQYF. In nucleotides, the CDR3 is TGTGCCAGCAGCTTAGTCAGTATGGAGACCCAGTACTTC.

The chain combines TRBV3-1 (or the pseudogene TRBV3-2) with TRBJ2-5; 7 bases agree with TRBD2. CDR1 and CDR2 (germline): LGHDT, YNNKEL (reference sequence). This CDR3 is 15 amino acids long. V gave up 1 base and J gave up 7 bases; unmatched junction bases: 9. This chain's CDR3 is CASSQGGTTPGTQYF. For the CDR3, the DNA is TGTGCCAGCAGCCAAGGGGGGACTACGCCCGGGACCCAGTACTTC.

V usage is TRBV4-2 and J usage is TRBJ2-4; 11 positions agree with TRBD1. Germline V lookup: CDR1 LGHNA, CDR2 YNFKEQ. The CDR3 covers 14 residues. The trim removed 4 bases at V and 6 bases at J, leaving 2 bases unmatched. The CDR3 loop is CASSPGQGGNIQYF. The CDR3 DNA reads TGTGCCAGCAGCCCGGGACAGGGGGGAAACATTCAGTACTTC.

The chain carries TRBV30 and TRBJ2-5; D might be TRBD2 (6 bases). This CDR3 is built from 12 residues. In germline, CDR1 is GTSNPN, CDR2 SVGIG (reference sequence). Trimming removed 0 bases from V and 5 bases from J, with 7 bases in between. In DNA form, the CDR3 reads TGTGCCTGGAGTGTACGGGGGGAGACCCAGTACTTC. Protein product: CAWSVRGETQYF.

J is TRBJ1-5 and V is TRBV24-1, with D maybe TRBD1 (5 bases). CDR3 size: 12 residues. The germline V gene has CDR1 KGHDR and CDR2 SFDVKD. V was trimmed by 3 bases and J by 12 bases, leaving 11 bases between them. DNA for the CDR3: TGTGCCACCAGTGATGAAAGGGGTAGCCAGCATTTT. Translation: CATSDERGSQHF.

The gene calls are TRBV3-1 (or the pseudogene TRBV3-2) and TRBJ2-3; 9 nucleotides agree with TRBD2. Germline CDR1 and CDR2: LGHDT and YNNKEL (reference sequence). V dropped 5 bases and J dropped 4; count of bases not matched to a gene: 7. The CDR3 totals 15 residues. The CDR3 DNA sequence: TGTGCCAGCAGCGAGATAGCGGGGGCCTCAGATACGCAGTATTTT. As protein: CASSEIAGASDTQYF.

The chain carries TRBV24-1 and TRBJ1-1; D is unresolved. This CDR3 is built from 18 residues. Germline-derived CDR1 and CDR2 are KGHDR and SFDVKD. Deletions cut 9 bases from V and 3 bases from J, with 28 bases between. The CDR3 sequence is CATYSTEVGGSEHTEAFF. The CDR3 nucleotides read TGTGCCACCTACTCTACCGAGGTGGGAGGGAGTGAGCACACTGAAGCTTTCTTT.

The chain carries TRBV28 and TRBJ2-1, with TRBD2 matching 8 bases. The CDR3 has 20 amino acids. Trimming at V came to 9 bases and at J to 1 base, leaving 23 bases not matched to a gene. Germline CDR1 and CDR2: MDHEN and SYDVKM. The CDR3 loop is CASTRRPGGSGLGSYNEQFF. The CDR3 DNA reads as TGTGCCAGTACCAGGAGGCCGGGAGGGTCCGGGCTCGGGTCCTACAATGAGCAGTTCTTC.